The 2 T cell receptor beta chains below come from one sample, sequenced in a study of response to subunit inactivated influenza vaccine. One entry per CDR3 protein, called by TCRdb with MiXCR from the RT-PCR reads. Of about 700,000 distinct CDR3 sequences in the sample, approximately 14% were seen once. Sample: PBMCs from blood, taken about 12 days after vaccination. Every receptor here comes from a man over 45 who received an inactivated influenza vaccine.

This clonotype was detected a few times. The chain carries TRBV10-3 and TRBJ2-3; D ambiguous. Germline CDR1 reads ENHRY; CDR2 reads SYGVKD. CDR3 length: 15 amino acids. With 3 bases removed from V and 1 base from J, the gap between germline ends came to 11 bases. In DNA form, the CDR3 reads TGTGCCATCAGTGAACCCGAAGGGCGCACAGATACGCAGTATTTT. This translates into CAISEPEGRTDTQYF.

This sequence joins TRBV5-6 and TRBJ2-7; perhaps TRBD1 as D (5 bases). V lost 4 bases and J lost 1, with 9 bases in between. CDR3 length equals 13 residues. Germline assignment: CDR1 SGHDT and CDR2 YYEEEE. The CDR3 nucleotides are TGTGCCAGCAGCAGCAGGGAATCCTACGAGCAGTACTTC. This gives the protein CASSSRESYEQYF.